The 6 T cell receptor beta chains below all came from one sample that was sequenced in a study of CD8 T cells in Susac syndrome. Random hexamers primed reverse transcription of about 0.45 to 1 ug RNA. TCRdb redid the calling of the immunoSEQ multiplex PCR reads with MiXCR, one entry per CDR3 protein. The data hold approximately 120,000 distinct CDR3 sequences, with about 93% observed a single time. The source material was CD4+ T cells from PBMCs. These receptors came from a human donor in good health.

The genes are TRBV5-4 and TRBJ2-1; 7 nucleotides agree with TRBD2. From germline, CDR1 is SGHNT and CDR2 YYREEE (reference sequence). The trim removed 7 bases at V and 5 bases at J, leaving 9 bases unmatched. CDR3 size: 14 residues. The CDR3 loop reads CASGTLAANNEQFF. The CDR3 DNA reads TGTGCCAGCGGCACGCTAGCGGCTAACAATGAGCAGTTCTTC.

The chain carries TRBV19 and TRBJ1-1; a weak D match, TRBD1 (6 bases). CDR1 is LNHDA and CDR2 is SQIVND in the germline V gene (reference sequence). V shed 10 bases and J shed 0 bases, with 12 bases lying between them. The CDR3 spans 13 residues. The CDR3 bases are TGTGCCATTTCGGACAGCATGAACACTGAAGCTTTCTTT. As protein: CAISDSMNTEAFF.

J is TRBJ2-5 and V is TRBV29-1, with TRBD2 matching 13 bases. V shed 4 bases and J 0 bases; nucleotides not matched to a gene: 2. The CDR3 runs 15 residues. CDR1 is SQVTM, CDR2 ANQGSEA, per germline. CDR3: CSVGGLAGDQETQYF. CDR3 in DNA: TGCAGCGTTGGCGGACTAGCGGGAGACCAAGAGACCCAGTACTTC.

The rearrangement joins TRBV5-4 to TRBJ2-7; 7 bases are a match to TRBD2. The CDR3 extends over 13 amino acids. The V gene end was trimmed by 4 bases and the J gene end by 3 bases; junction bases not matched to a gene: 4. Germline assignment: CDR1 SGHNT and CDR2 YYREEE (reference sequence). The CDR3 coding sequence is TGTGCCAGCAGCCGCGGGACTAACTACGAGCAGTACTTC. It is translated as CASSRGTNYEQYF. Full variable domain (missing parts from reference TRBV5-4 and TRBJ2-7): ETGVTQSPTHLIKTRGQQVTLRCSSQSGHNTVSWYQQALGQGPQFIFQYYREEENGRGNFPPRFSGLQFPNYSSELNVNALELDDSALYLCASSRGTNYEQYFGPGTRLTVT.

V usage is TRBV3-1 and J usage is TRBJ2-7, with D tentatively TRBD1 or TRBD2 (6 bases each). The CDR3 has 15 amino acids. V was shortened by 0 bases and J by 9 bases, with 18 bases between the two germline ends. The germline V gene has CDR1 LGHDT and CDR2 YNNKEL (reference sequence). The CDR3 DNA reads TGTGCCAGCAGCCAAGAACCGGGGGCATTTTCTGCGCAGTACTTC. It yields the protein CASSQEPGAFSAQYF.

The CDR3 DNA is TGTGCCAGCCAGGCTATAACTAGCACAGATACGCAGTATTTT. The encoded protein is CASQAITSTDTQYF. This chain connects TRBV12-3 or TRBV12-4 to TRBJ2-3, with D unresolved. Deletions cut 8 bases from V and 0 bases from J, with 12 bases between. The CDR3 has 14 amino acids.